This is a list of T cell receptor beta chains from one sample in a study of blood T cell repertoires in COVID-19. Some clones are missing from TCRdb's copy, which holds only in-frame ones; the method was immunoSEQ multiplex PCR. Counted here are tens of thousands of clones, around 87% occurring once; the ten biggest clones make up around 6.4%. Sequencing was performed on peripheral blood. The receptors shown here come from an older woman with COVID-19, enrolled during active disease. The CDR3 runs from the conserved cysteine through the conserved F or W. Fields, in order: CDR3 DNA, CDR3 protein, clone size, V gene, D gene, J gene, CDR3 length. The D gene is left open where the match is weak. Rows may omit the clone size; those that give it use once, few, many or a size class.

CDR3nt: TGTGCCAGCAGCGTAGGAGGTTTCGACACTGAAGCTTTCTTT
CDR3aa: CASSVGGFDTEAFF
abundance: once
v_gene: TRBV9
d_gene: NA
j_gene: TRBJ1-1
len: 14

CDR3nt: TGTGCCAGCAGTGAGCAGCGGTTAGCCAAAAACATTCAGTACTTC
CDR3aa: CASSEQRLAKNIQYF
abundance: NA
v_gene: TRBV2
d_gene: NA
j_gene: TRBJ2-4
len: 15

CDR3nt: TGTGCCAGCAGCCAAGGGCTAGCTCAAGAGACCCAGTACTTC
CDR3aa: CASSQGLAQETQYF
abundance: NA
v_gene: TRBV3-1/TRBV3-2
d_gene: NA
j_gene: TRBJ2-5
len: 14

CDR3nt: TGTGCCAGCACCCCAATGGGGGCAGTATATAATTCACCCCTCCACTTT
CDR3aa: CASTPMGAVYNSPLHF
abundance: few
v_gene: TRBV6-2/TRBV6-3
d_gene: NA
j_gene: TRBJ1-6
len: 16

CDR3nt: TGTGCCAGCAGTGCCTTGGGACAGGGGAAAAACAATGAGCAGTTCTTC
CDR3aa: CASSALGQGKNNEQFF
abundance: NA
v_gene: TRBV6-1
d_gene: TRBD1
j_gene: TRBJ2-1
len: 16

CDR3nt: TGTGCCAGCAGCGCAGACAGGGACGACACTGAAGCTTTCTTT
CDR3aa: CASSADRDDTEAFF
abundance: NA
v_gene: TRBV9
d_gene: TRBD1
j_gene: TRBJ1-1
len: 14

CDR3nt: TGTGCCTCCCGTAATACTGCATCCTATGGCTACACCTTC
CDR3aa: CASRNTASYGYTF
abundance: NA
v_gene: TRBV28
d_gene: NA
j_gene: TRBJ1-2
len: 13

CDR3nt: TGTGCCAGCCGCGGGGGACTTTCACCCCTCCACTTT
CDR3aa: CASRGGLSPLHF
abundance: NA
v_gene: TRBV6-5
d_gene: NA
j_gene: TRBJ1-6
len: 12

CDR3nt: TGTGCCAGCAGGAGGGGTACAGGGGGCGATGGCTACACCTTC
CDR3aa: CASRRGTGGDGYTF
abundance: NA
v_gene: TRBV2
d_gene: TRBD1
j_gene: TRBJ1-2
len: 14

CDR3nt: TGTGCCAGCAGACTCCGGACTAGCGGCTCCTACAATGAGCAGTTCTTC
CDR3aa: CASRLRTSGSYNEQFF
abundance: NA
v_gene: TRBV2
d_gene: TRBD2
j_gene: TRBJ2-1
len: 16

CDR3nt: TGCGCCAGCAGCCCCAATAATGGGCTAGCGGGATACGAGCAGTACTTC
CDR3aa: CASSPNNGLAGYEQYF
abundance: NA
v_gene: TRBV4-1
d_gene: TRBD2
j_gene: TRBJ2-7
len: 16

CDR3nt: TGTGCCAGTAGGAGGAATTTCAATCAGCCCCAGCATTTT
CDR3aa: CASRRNFNQPQHF
abundance: NA
v_gene: TRBV19
d_gene: NA
j_gene: TRBJ1-5
len: 13

CDR3nt: TGCAGCGTTGTGTTCTCCTCTTTGGCAGTCTCCCCCTACGAGCAGTACTTC
CDR3aa: CSVVFSSLAVSPYEQYF
abundance: once
v_gene: TRBV29-1
d_gene: NA
j_gene: TRBJ2-7
len: 17

CDR3nt: TGTGCCAGCTCACCATTGGGGGCCACAGATACGCAGTATTTT
CDR3aa: CASSPLGATDTQYF
abundance: NA
v_gene: TRBV18
d_gene: NA
j_gene: TRBJ2-3
len: 14

CDR3nt: TGTGCCACCAGCAGGAATCAAATAGCGGGAGGGGTTTCCGGGGAGCTGTTTTTT
CDR3aa: CATSRNQIAGGVSGELFF
abundance: NA
v_gene: TRBV15
d_gene: TRBD2
j_gene: TRBJ2-2
len: 18

CDR3nt: TGCAGTGCTAGTATGGCCGGGGGCAATCAGCCCCAGCATTTT
CDR3aa: CSASMAGGNQPQHF
abundance: NA
v_gene: TRBV20-1
d_gene: NA
j_gene: TRBJ1-5
len: 14

CDR3nt: TGTGCCAGCAGTTCGGGGGCCAACGTCCTGACTTTC
CDR3aa: CASSSGANVLTF
abundance: once
v_gene: TRBV12-3/TRBV12-4
d_gene: NA
j_gene: TRBJ2-6
len: 12

CDR3nt: TGTGCCAGCTCAGTGGACAGGGGGAACCAAGAGACCCAGTACTTC
CDR3aa: CASSVDRGNQETQYF
abundance: NA
v_gene: TRBV18
d_gene: TRBD1
j_gene: TRBJ2-5
len: 15

CDR3nt: TGCGCCAGCAGCTCCAGGGGCCCCGCTCCCCAGCATTTT
CDR3aa: CASSSRGPAPQHF
abundance: NA
v_gene: TRBV5-1
d_gene: NA
j_gene: TRBJ1-5
len: 13

CDR3nt: TGTGCCAGTAGTACGGGACCGGGGGGGAGTAGCGAAAAACTGTTTTTT
CDR3aa: CASSTGPGGSSEKLFF
abundance: NA
v_gene: TRBV19
d_gene: NA
j_gene: TRBJ1-4
len: 16

CDR3nt: TGTGCCTGGAGTCCGGGAAGAGGAGGCTATGGCTACACCTTC
CDR3aa: CAWSPGRGGYGYTF
abundance: NA
v_gene: TRBV30
d_gene: NA
j_gene: TRBJ1-2
len: 14

CDR3nt: TGTGCCAGCTCACCACAGGGGGCAAACTACAATGAGCAGTTCTTC
CDR3aa: CASSPQGANYNEQFF
abundance: NA
v_gene: TRBV18
d_gene: TRBD1
j_gene: TRBJ2-1
len: 15

CDR3nt: TGTGCCAGCTCTGGGGCGCATCAGTTCTTC
CDR3aa: CASSGAHQFF
abundance: NA
v_gene: TRBV19
d_gene: NA
j_gene: TRBJ2-1
len: 10

CDR3nt: TGTGCCAGCAGTTTATCAGGCGGGAGGGGGGTTGAGACCCAGTACTTC
CDR3aa: CASSLSGGRGVETQYF
abundance: NA
v_gene: TRBV27
d_gene: TRBD2
j_gene: TRBJ2-5
len: 16

CDR3nt: TGTGCCAGCAGTGAATGGGGGGGCAGCAATCAGCCCCAGCATTTT
CDR3aa: CASSEWGGSNQPQHF
abundance: NA
v_gene: TRBV25-1
d_gene: NA
j_gene: TRBJ1-5
len: 15

CDR3nt: TGTGCCAGCAGCTCTGGCAGGGGGCCGTACAATGAGCAGTTCTTC
CDR3aa: CASSSGRGPYNEQFF
abundance: NA
v_gene: TRBV5-4
d_gene: TRBD1
j_gene: TRBJ2-1
len: 15

CDR3nt: TGTGCCAGCAGCGTTATGGGGACTAGATTAATCCCAGATACGCAGTATTTT
CDR3aa: CASSVMGTRLIPDTQYF
abundance: NA
v_gene: TRBV9
d_gene: TRBD2
j_gene: TRBJ2-3
len: 17

CDR3nt: TGTGCCAGCAGCGCAGGGGAAGCAAATAATTCACCCCTCCACTTT
CDR3aa: CASSAGEANNSPLHF
abundance: many
v_gene: TRBV7-6
d_gene: NA
j_gene: TRBJ1-6
len: 15

CDR3nt: TGTGCCAGCAGTCGGGACAAACTCTATGGCTACACCTTC
CDR3aa: CASSRDKLYGYTF
abundance: NA
v_gene: TRBV6-5
d_gene: NA
j_gene: TRBJ1-2
len: 13

CDR3nt: TGTGCCAGTAGTCACCAACATATACAGGATTACAATGAGCAGTTCTTC
CDR3aa: CASSHQHIQDYNEQFF
abundance: NA
v_gene: TRBV19
d_gene: NA
j_gene: TRBJ2-1
len: 16

CDR3nt: TGTGCCAGCAGCCCCCGACTAGCGGGAAGAGGTGAGCAGTTCTTC
CDR3aa: CASSPRLAGRGEQFF
abundance: NA
v_gene: TRBV9
d_gene: TRBD2
j_gene: TRBJ2-1
len: 15

CDR3nt: TGTGCCAGCAGTGAAGCAGGACAGCGCGACTATGGCTACACCTTC
CDR3aa: CASSEAGQRDYGYTF
abundance: NA
v_gene: TRBV2
d_gene: NA
j_gene: TRBJ1-2
len: 15

CDR3nt: TGTGCCAGCAAACCAAACAGGGGTGACTATGGCTACACCTTC
CDR3aa: CASKPNRGDYGYTF
abundance: once
v_gene: TRBV6-5
d_gene: TRBD1
j_gene: TRBJ1-2
len: 14

CDR3nt: TGTGCCAGCAGCTTAGGGGCGGGAGGGTCGCATGAGCAGTTCTTC
CDR3aa: CASSLGAGGSHEQFF
abundance: few
v_gene: TRBV11-1
d_gene: TRBD2
j_gene: TRBJ2-1
len: 15

CDR3nt: TGTGCCAGCAGGAGGGACAGGGTTCCCTCTGAAGCTTTCTTT
CDR3aa: CASRRDRVPSEAFF
abundance: once
v_gene: TRBV2
d_gene: TRBD1
j_gene: TRBJ1-1
len: 14

CDR3nt: TGTGCCAGCAAGGACAGCCACTCTGGAAACACCATATATTTT
CDR3aa: CASKDSHSGNTIYF
abundance: NA
v_gene: TRBV2
d_gene: NA
j_gene: TRBJ1-3
len: 14

CDR3nt: TGTGCCAGCAGTTTATTACCGGGGAGCAATCAGCCCCAGCATTTT
CDR3aa: CASSLLPGSNQPQHF
abundance: NA
v_gene: TRBV27
d_gene: NA
j_gene: TRBJ1-5
len: 15

CDR3nt: TGTGCCAGCGGTGAATGGGGGGGGCAGCCCCAGCATTTT
CDR3aa: CASGEWGGQPQHF
abundance: NA
v_gene: TRBV2
d_gene: NA
j_gene: TRBJ1-5
len: 13

CDR3nt: TGTGCCAGCAGCCTAGCCTCAGGGGGCGCGGAGACCCAGTACTTC
CDR3aa: CASSLASGGAETQYF
abundance: NA
v_gene: TRBV4-2
d_gene: TRBD1
j_gene: TRBJ2-5
len: 15

CDR3nt: TGTGCCAGCAGCCGGGACAGGGCGGCGACCGGGGAGCTGTTTTTT
CDR3aa: CASSRDRAATGELFF
abundance: NA
v_gene: TRBV3-1/TRBV3-2
d_gene: TRBD1
j_gene: TRBJ2-2
len: 15

CDR3nt: TGTGCCAGCAGCCCAGGGGACAATCAGCCCCAGCATTTT
CDR3aa: CASSPGDNQPQHF
abundance: NA
v_gene: TRBV9
d_gene: NA
j_gene: TRBJ1-5
len: 13

CDR3nt: TGTGCCAGCAGCTTAGCCCCGGGAGCACATCAGCCCCAGCATTTT
CDR3aa: CASSLAPGAHQPQHF
abundance: NA
v_gene: TRBV7-2
d_gene: NA
j_gene: TRBJ1-5
len: 15

CDR3nt: TGTGCCAGCAGTGACGATCGGAGGAACACCGGGGAGCTGTTTTTT
CDR3aa: CASSDDRRNTGELFF
abundance: NA
v_gene: TRBV6-4
d_gene: NA
j_gene: TRBJ2-2
len: 15

CDR3nt: TGTGCCAGCAGTTTACTAGCGGGTTTTTACGAGCAGTACTTC
CDR3aa: CASSLLAGFYEQYF
abundance: NA
v_gene: TRBV28
d_gene: TRBD2
j_gene: TRBJ2-7
len: 14

CDR3nt: TGTGCCAGCTCACCAGGGCAATCCTACGAGCAGTACTTC
CDR3aa: CASSPGQSYEQYF
abundance: NA
v_gene: TRBV18
d_gene: NA
j_gene: TRBJ2-7
len: 13

CDR3nt: TGTGCCACCAGGGGGACTAGCGGGGGACTTTCTGGGGCCAACGTCCTGACTTTC
CDR3aa: CATRGTSGGLSGANVLTF
abundance: NA
v_gene: TRBV28
d_gene: TRBD2
j_gene: TRBJ2-6
len: 18

CDR3nt: TGTGCCAGCCAAGGACAGGGGGGCTCCTACGAGCAGTACTTC
CDR3aa: CASQGQGGSYEQYF
abundance: NA
v_gene: TRBV28
d_gene: TRBD1
j_gene: TRBJ2-7
len: 14

CDR3nt: TGTGCCAGTAGTACAGGTAATAGCAATCAGCCCCAGCATTTT
CDR3aa: CASSTGNSNQPQHF
abundance: NA
v_gene: TRBV19
d_gene: NA
j_gene: TRBJ1-5
len: 14